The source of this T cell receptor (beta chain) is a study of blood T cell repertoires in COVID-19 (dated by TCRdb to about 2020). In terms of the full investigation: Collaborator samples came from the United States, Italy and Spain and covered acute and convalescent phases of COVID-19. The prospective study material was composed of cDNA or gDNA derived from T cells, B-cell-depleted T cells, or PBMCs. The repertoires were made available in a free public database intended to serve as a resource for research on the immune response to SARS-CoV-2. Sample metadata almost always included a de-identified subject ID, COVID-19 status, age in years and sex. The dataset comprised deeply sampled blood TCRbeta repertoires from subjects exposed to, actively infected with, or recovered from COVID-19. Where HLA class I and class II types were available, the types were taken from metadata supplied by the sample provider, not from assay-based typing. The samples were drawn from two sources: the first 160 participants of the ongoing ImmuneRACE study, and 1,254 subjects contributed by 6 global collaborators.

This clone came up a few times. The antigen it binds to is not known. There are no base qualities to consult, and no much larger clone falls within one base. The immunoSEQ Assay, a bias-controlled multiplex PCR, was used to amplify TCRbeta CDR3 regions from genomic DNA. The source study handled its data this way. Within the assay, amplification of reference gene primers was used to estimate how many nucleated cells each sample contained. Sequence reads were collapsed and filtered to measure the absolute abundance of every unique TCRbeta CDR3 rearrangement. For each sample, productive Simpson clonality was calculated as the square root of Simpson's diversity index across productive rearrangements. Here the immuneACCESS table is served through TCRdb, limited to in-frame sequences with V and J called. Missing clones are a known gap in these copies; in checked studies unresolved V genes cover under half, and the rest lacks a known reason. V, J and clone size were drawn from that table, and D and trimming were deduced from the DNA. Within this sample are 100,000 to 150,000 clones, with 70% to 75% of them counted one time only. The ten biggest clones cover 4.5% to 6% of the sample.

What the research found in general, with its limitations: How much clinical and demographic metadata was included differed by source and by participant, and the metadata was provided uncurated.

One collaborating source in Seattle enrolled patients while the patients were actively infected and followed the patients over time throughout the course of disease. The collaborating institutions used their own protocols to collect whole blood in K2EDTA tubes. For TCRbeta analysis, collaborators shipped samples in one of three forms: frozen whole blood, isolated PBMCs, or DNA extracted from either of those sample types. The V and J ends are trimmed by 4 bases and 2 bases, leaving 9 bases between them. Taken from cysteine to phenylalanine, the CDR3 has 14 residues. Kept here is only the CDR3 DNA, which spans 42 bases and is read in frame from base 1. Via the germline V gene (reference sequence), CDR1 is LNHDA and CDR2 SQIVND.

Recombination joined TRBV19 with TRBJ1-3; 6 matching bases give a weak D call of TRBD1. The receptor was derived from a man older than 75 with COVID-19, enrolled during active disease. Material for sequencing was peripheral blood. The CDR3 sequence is CASSTQGTGNTIYF. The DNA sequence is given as TGTGCCAGTAGTACACAGGGAACTGGAAACACCATATATTTT.